This T cell receptor (beta chain) is drawn from a study of T cell changes during pregnancy in multiple sclerosis. CDR3 size: 16 residues. Per germline, CDR1 SGDLS and CDR2 YYNGEE. V lost 4 bases and J lost 4; bases outside the gene matches: 10. Sequenced by immunoSEQ multiplex PCR; TCRdb stores in-frame clones only, minus some. The data contain some 46,000 clones, nearly 95% of them singletons. This specimen consisted of peripheral blood, obtained in the third trimester of pregnancy. The receptor was isolated from a female donor with multiple sclerosis, enrolled in a pregnancy study. V gene TRBV9 combines with J gene TRBJ2-1; 8 positions agree with TRBD2. Here the CDR3 reads CASSPETSGAYNEQFF. CDR3 nucleotides: TGTGCCAGCAGCCCCGAAACTAGCGGAGCTTACAATGAGCAGTTCTTC.